This TCR beta chain was obtained from a study of T cells in Graves' hyperthyroidism and ophthalmopathy. This CDR3 has 15 residues. Trimming pared 3 bases from V and 0 bases from J, leaving 9 bases between. Germline CDR1 reads LNHDA; CDR2 reads SQIVND (reference sequence). TCR beta CDR3 regions were amplified from RNA transcripts. During a first-round RT-PCR of the TCR CDR3, the HTBI primer set was used. Via MiXCR, TCRdb re-called the multiplex PCR reads, giving one row per CDR3 protein. Of roughly 710,000 distinct CDR3 sequences in the sample, about a third were seen once. The sample comprised blood. This sequence was found in a woman aged 40 to 55 with Graves' hyperthyroidism. The chain recombines TRBV19 with TRBJ1-5; tentatively, D is TRBD1 (6 bases). The DNA of the CDR3 is TGTGCCAGTAGTATTACAGGGTCTAGCAATCAGCCCCAGCATTTT. As protein: CASSITGSSNQPQHF.